This TCR beta chain comes out of a study of control samples from healthy donors and cancer patients. Germline CDR1 SEHNR, CDR2 FQNEAQ (reference sequence). The CDR3 runs 15 residues. With 4 bases clipped from V and 2 bases from J, the junction kept 7 bases outside the gene matches. The assay was immunoSEQ multiplex PCR, and TCRdb's table has in-frame clones only and misses some. The sample has 97,000 or so clones; just over 90% are singletons. The material sequenced was blood. This receptor was taken from a woman aged 18-29 years in good health. The V call is TRBV7-9, the J call TRBJ1-2, with 7 bases aligning to TRBD1. CDR3 sequence: CASSYSGTVNYGYTF. The CDR3 DNA follows: TGTGCCAGCAGCTACTCTGGGACAGTCAACTATGGCTACACCTTC.